The 9 T cell receptor beta chains below come from one sample, sequenced in a study of monozygotic twins with inflammatory bowel disease. TCRdb reprocessed the 5' RACE reads and keeps a single row for each CDR3 protein, giving no DNA. This repertoire includes about 380,000 distinct CDR3 sequences. The source material was blood. The receptor set was obtained from a human donor with ulcerative colitis or Crohn's disease, or a healthy co-twin of an affected twin (not recorded which).

The chain links TRBV7-9 to TRBJ2-2. Germline CDR1 reads SEHNR; CDR2 reads FQNEAQ (reference sequence). This CDR3 is 16 amino acids long. This CDR3 reads CASSSTISLNTGELFF.

The rearrangement joins TRBV11-3 to TRBJ2-3; as DNA is missing, the TRBD1 call by TCRdb cannot be tested. CDR3 size: 14 residues. Germline lookup yields CDR1 SGHNT and CDR2 YENEEA. CDR3 sequence: CASSLEAGGDTQYF.

The rearrangement joins TRBV6-2 or TRBV6-3 to TRBJ2-1; absent DNA, TCRdb's TRBD1 call cannot be checked. The CDR3 covers 16 residues. Germline-derived CDR1 and CDR2 are MNHEY and SVGEGT. CDR3 sequence reads: CASSLLGQGLGGEQFF.

The chain combines TRBV5-1 with TRBJ2-7; without DNA, the TCRdb call of TRBD1 cannot be checked. This CDR3 is built from 11 residues. Germline CDR1 and CDR2: SGHRS and YFSETQ. The CDR3 is CASSTPGQLYF.

This sequence joins TRBV7-2 and TRBJ2-5; TCRdb indicates TRBD2, and absent DNA this call remains unverified. Germline V CDR1 and CDR2: SGHTA, FQGNSA. The CDR3 has 15 amino acids. The CDR3 is CASSPRVGVQETQYF.

V and J are TRBV20-1 and TRBJ2-3; the TCRdb D gene call, TRBD1, has no DNA to confirm it. The CDR3 loop spans 14 amino acids. Per the germline V gene, CDR1 is DFQATT and CDR2 is SNEGSKA (reference sequence). The CDR3 here is CSVYTGWGTDTQYF.

V gene TRBV20-1 combines with J gene TRBJ1-5; the D call from TCRdb, TRBD1, cannot be confirmed without DNA. CDR1 is DFQATT, CDR2 SNEGSKA, per germline (reference sequence). The CDR3 has 13 residues. The CDR3 reads CSARDRGYQPQHF.

The rearrangement links TRBV5-1 to TRBJ2-7; TCRdb proposes TRBD1, but this gene call is untestable without DNA. The CDR3 length is 16 residues. CDR1 SGHRS and CDR2 YFSETQ come from the germline V gene. This chain's CDR3 is CASRHTTGTSSYEQYF. The variable domain in full, completed from reference TRBV5-1 and TRBJ2-7, reads KAGVTQTPRYLIKTRGQQVTLSCSPISGHRSVSWYQQTPGQGLQFLFEYFSETQRNKGNFPGRFSGRQFSNSRSEMNVSTLELGDSALYLCASRHTTGTSSYEQYFGPGTRLTVT.

This chain uses TRBV20-1 with TRBJ1-2; absent DNA, TCRdb's TRBD1 call cannot be checked. This CDR3 is built from 13 residues. Germline lookup yields CDR1 DFQATT and CDR2 SNEGSKA (reference sequence). CDR3 loop: CSARRAGQAGYTF.